This T cell receptor beta chain was profiled in a study of cytomegalovirus exposure and HLA in healthy donors. The study ran its PCR with 60 Vbeta and 13 Jbeta primers. TCRdb's table, derived via immunoSEQ multiplex PCR, lists solely in-frame clones and lacks some. Of approximately 140,000 clones detected, approximately 78% appear once; the ten largest clones hold 5.5% to 7%. While unrecorded immune exposures were likely, the donors were nominally healthy when sampled. The source is a woman aged 40 to 50 in good health and CMV-seropositive. The sample consisted of PBMCs.

The CDR3 DNA reads TGTGCCAGCAGCTTAGACCCCGCGATCTACGAGCAGTACTTC. It translates to CASSLDPAIYEQYF. The V and J genes are TRBV7-2 and TRBJ2-7, with D hard to call. Trimming removed 1 base from V and 3 bases from J, with 10 bases in between. CDR3 length equals 14 residues. The germline CDR1 and CDR2 sequences are SGHTA and FQGNSA.